The clone carrying this TCR beta chain was detected once. Its antigen is unidentified. Other DNA sequences from this sample encode an identical CDR3 as well. These data belong to a study of shared clonotypes between healthy human individuals. Study-level results: It was the non-shared clonotypes that had lower generation probabilities than clonotypes shared by all four donors. Some naive CD4 clonotypes, 5% to 5.5%, turned up in common across four donors.

The test was conducted at deep level. This table comes from immunoSEQ multiplex PCR, and its TCRdb copy is limited to in-frame clones, with some not included. The sample carries millions of clones, more than 80% recorded once. The CDR3 covers 13 residues. Germline CDR1 reads LNHDA; CDR2 reads SQIVND (reference sequence). Between the trimmed V and J ends, which lost 3 bases and 1 base, there was a span of 6 bases. The source is a man between 18 and 35 years old in good health. The rearrangement joins TRBV19 to TRBJ1-1, with no clear D. Source material: naive CD4+ T cells sorted from blood. Subset defined: CD45RA+ positively selected. The CDR3 DNA follows: TGTGCCAGTAGTATTGGGCAGAACACTGAAGCTTTCTTT. Its translation: CASSIGQNTEAFF.